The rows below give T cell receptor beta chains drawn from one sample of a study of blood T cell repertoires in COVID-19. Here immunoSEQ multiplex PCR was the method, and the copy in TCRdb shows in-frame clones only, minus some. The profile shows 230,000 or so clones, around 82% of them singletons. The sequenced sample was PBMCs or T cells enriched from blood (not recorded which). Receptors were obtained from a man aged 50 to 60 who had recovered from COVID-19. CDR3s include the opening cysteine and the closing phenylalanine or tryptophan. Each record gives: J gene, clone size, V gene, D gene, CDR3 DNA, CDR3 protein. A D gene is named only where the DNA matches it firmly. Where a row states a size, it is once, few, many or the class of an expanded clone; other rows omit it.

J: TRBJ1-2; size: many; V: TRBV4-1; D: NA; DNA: TGCGCCAGCAGCCAAGTTTTGGTCTCGAGTGGCTACACCTTC; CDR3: CASSQVLVSSGYTF
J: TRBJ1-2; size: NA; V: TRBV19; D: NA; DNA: TGTGCCAGTAGTATTACGGACAATGGCTACACCTTC; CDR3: CASSITDNGYTF
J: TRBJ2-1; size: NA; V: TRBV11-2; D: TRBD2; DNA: TGTGCCAGCAGCTCGACTAGCTACTACAATGAGCAGTTCTTC; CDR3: CASSSTSYYNEQFF
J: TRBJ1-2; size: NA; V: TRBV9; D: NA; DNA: TGTGCCAGCAGCGTGGACGGGACTTACTATGGCTACACCTTC; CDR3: CASSVDGTYYGYTF
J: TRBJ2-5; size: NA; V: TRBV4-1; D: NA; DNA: TGCGCCAGCAGCCAAGGTCTGGGGAATAAGGGGGGGGAGACCCAGTACTTC; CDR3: CASSQGLGNKGGETQYF
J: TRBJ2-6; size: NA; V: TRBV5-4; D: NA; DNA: TGTGCCAGCAGTCAATGGCTGTCGGGGGCCAACGTCCTGACTTTC; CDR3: CASSQWLSGANVLTF
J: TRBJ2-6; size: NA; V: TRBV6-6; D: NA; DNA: TGTGCCAGCTTCTCCTCTGGGGCCAACGTCCTGACTTTC; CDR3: CASFSSGANVLTF
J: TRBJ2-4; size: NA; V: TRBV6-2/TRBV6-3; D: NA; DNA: TGTGCCAGCAGCCTCGACAGTCTAGCCAAAAACATTCAGTACTTC; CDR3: CASSLDSLAKNIQYF
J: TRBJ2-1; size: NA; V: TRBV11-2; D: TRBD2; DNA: TGTGCCAGCAGCTTAGGGACTAGCGGGAGTCATGAGCAGTTCTTC; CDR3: CASSLGTSGSHEQFF
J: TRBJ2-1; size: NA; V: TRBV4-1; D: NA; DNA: TGCGCCAGCAGCCAAGATTCTAGCACTACCAGCGAGCAGTTCTTC; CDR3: CASSQDSSTTSEQFF
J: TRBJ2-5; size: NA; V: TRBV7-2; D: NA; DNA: TGTGCCAGCAGCTTAGGCGGCAGACAAGAGACCCAGTACTTC; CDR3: CASSLGGRQETQYF
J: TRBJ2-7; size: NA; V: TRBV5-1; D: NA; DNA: TGCGCCAGCAGGGGGCCGAACTCCTACGAGCAGTACTTC; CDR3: CASRGPNSYEQYF
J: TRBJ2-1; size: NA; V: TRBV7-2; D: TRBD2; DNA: TGTGCCAGCAGCTCCCTAGCGGGGGTGTACAATGAGCAGTTCTTC; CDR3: CASSSLAGVYNEQFF
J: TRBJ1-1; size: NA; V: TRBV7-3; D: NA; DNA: TGTGCCAGCAGCTTAATGCGGGGCACTGAAGCTTTCTTT; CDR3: CASSLMRGTEAFF
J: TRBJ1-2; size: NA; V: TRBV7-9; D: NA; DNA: TGTGCCAGCAGCTCCGTGGCGGGGGTATATGGCTACACCTTC; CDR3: CASSSVAGVYGYTF
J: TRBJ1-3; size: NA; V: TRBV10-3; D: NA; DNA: TGTGCCATCGGAGGGCAGGGTCGAAACACCATATATTTT; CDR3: CAIGGQGRNTIYF
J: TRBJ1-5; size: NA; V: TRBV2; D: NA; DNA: TGTGCCAGCAAGCCCCGGACAACCGGTGGCAATCAGCCCCAGCATTTT; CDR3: CASKPRTTGGNQPQHF
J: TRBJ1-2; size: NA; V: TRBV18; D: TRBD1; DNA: TGTGCCAGCTCACCATACGGGGGACAGGGGGCCTTTGGCTACACCTTC; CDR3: CASSPYGGQGAFGYTF
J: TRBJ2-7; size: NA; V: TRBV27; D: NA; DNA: TGTGCCAGCAGTCCTAGGCTCACAGGAAACGAGCAGTACTTC; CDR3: CASSPRLTGNEQYF
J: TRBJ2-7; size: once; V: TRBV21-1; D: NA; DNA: TGTGCCAGCAGCATCAGGGGGTGCTACGAGCAGTACTTC; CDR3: CASSIRGCYEQYF
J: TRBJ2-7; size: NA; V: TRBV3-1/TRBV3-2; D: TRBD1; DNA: TGTGCCAGCAGCCCAACCGGGACAGACTCCTACGAGCAGTACTTC; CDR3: CASSPTGTDSYEQYF
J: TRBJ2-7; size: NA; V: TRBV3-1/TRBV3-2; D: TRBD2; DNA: TGTGCCAGCAGCCTCGCGGGGGCCTACGAGCAGTACTTC; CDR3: CASSLAGAYEQYF
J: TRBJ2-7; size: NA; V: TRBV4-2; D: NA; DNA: TGTGCCAGCAGCCAAGAGGGGGGGCGGTCTAACGGGCAGTACTTC; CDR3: CASSQEGGRSNGQYF
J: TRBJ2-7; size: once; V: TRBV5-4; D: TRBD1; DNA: TGTGCCAGCAGCGACGGGACAGTGGGCTACGAGCAGTACTTC; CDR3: CASSDGTVGYEQYF
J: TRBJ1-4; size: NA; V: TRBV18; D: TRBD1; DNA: TGTGCCAGCTCACTCACCCCCTCGGGACAGGGGAGGGAACAAGAAAAACTGTTTTTT; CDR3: CASSLTPSGQGREQEKLFF
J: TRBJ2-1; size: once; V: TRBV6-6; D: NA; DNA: TGTGCCAGCAGTTACCGTATGGAGAGCGGGTTCTTC; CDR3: CASSYRMESGFF
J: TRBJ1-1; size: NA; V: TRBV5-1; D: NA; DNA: TGCGCCAGCAGCTTGGGAAGTAACAGGAACACTGAAGCTTTCTTT; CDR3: CASSLGSNRNTEAFF
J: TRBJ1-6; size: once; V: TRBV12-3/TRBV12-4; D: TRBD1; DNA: TGTGCCAGCGTCAGGGGGGATAATTCACCCCTCCACTTT; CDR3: CASVRGDNSPLHF
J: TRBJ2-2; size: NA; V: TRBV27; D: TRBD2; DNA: TGTGCCAGCCGCCTGGCGGGGGGGCTTACCGGGGAGCTGTTTTTT; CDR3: CASRLAGGLTGELFF
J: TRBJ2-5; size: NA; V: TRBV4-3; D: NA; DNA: TGCGCCAGCAGCCAGGGCCGAGGGGAGACCCAGTACTTC; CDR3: CASSQGRGETQYF
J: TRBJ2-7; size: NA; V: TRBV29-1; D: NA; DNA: TGCAGCGTGAGGGGATTACAGGGGCTGGGGGGCGAGCAGTACTTC; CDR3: CSVRGLQGLGGEQYF
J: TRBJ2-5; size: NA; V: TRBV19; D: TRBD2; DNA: TGTGCCAGTAGTATAACTAGCGGGGGCGCCACGCCCCAGTACTTC; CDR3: CASSITSGGATPQYF
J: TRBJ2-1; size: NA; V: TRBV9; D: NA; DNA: TGTGCCAGCAGCGGCGGGACCTTATTTGACAATGAGCAGTTCTTC; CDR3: CASSGGTLFDNEQFF
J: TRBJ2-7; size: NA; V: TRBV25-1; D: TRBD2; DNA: TGTGCCAGCAGCAATAGCGGGAGGTACGAGCAGTACTTC; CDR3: CASSNSGRYEQYF
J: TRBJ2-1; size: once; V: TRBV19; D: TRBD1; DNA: TGTGCCAGTAGTACCCGACAGGGGGCTGGGTTTTACAATGAGCAGTTCTTC; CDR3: CASSTRQGAGFYNEQFF
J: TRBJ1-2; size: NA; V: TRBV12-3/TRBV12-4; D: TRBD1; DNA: TGTGCCAGCAGCACAGGGGGCGTTGGCTACACCTTC; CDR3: CASSTGGVGYTF
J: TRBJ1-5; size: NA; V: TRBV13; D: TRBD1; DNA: TGTGCCAGCAGCTTAAGGGGGACAGGGGATAGCAATCAGCCCCAGCATTTT; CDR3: CASSLRGTGDSNQPQHF